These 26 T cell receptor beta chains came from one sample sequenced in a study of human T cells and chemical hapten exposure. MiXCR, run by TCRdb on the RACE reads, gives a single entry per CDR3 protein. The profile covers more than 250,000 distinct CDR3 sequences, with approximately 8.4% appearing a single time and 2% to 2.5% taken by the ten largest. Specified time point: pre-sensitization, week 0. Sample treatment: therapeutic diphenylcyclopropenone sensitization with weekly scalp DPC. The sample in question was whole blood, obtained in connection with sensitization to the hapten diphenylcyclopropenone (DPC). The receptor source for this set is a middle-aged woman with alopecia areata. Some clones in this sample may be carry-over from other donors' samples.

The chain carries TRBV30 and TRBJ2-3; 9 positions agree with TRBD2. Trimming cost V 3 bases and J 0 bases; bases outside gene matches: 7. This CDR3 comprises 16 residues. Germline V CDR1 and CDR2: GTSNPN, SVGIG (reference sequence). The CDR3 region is CAWRKGTSGSTDTQYF. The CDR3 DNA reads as TGTGCCTGGAGAAAAGGAACTAGCGGGAGCACAGATACGCAGTATTTT. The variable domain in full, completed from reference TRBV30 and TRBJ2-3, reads SQTIHQWPATLVQPVGSPLSLECTVEGTSNPNLYWYRQAAGRGLQLLFYSVGIGQISSEVPQNLSASRPQDRQFILSSKKLLLSDSGFYLCAWRKGTSGSTDTQYFGPGTRLTVL.

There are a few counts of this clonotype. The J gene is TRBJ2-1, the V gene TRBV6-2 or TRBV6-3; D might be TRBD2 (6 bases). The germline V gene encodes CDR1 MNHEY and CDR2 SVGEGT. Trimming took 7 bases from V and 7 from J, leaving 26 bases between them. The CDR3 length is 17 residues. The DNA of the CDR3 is TGTGCCAGCACTCCGGGACTGCCCTCTTTCACCCGAAATGAGCAGTTCTTC. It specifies CASTPGLPSFTRNEQFF.

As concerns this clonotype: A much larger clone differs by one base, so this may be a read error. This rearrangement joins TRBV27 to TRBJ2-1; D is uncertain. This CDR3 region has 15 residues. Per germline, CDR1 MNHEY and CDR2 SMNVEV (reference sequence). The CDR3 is CASSLVLPSYNKQFF. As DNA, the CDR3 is TGTGCCAGCAGTTTGGTCCTACCTTCCTACAATAAGCAGTTCTTC.

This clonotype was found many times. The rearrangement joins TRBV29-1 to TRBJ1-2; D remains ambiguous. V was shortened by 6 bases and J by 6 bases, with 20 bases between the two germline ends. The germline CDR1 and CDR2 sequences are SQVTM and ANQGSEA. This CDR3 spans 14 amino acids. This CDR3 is CSVVGRAGVNGYTF. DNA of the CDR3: TGCAGCGTCGTTGGACGGGCAGGAGTAAATGGCTACACCTTC. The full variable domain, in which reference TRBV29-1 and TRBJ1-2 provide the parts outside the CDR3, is SAVISQKPSRDICQRGTSLTIQCQVDSQVTMMFWYRQQPGQSLTLIATANQGSEATYESGFVIDKFPISRPNLTFSTLTVSNMSPEDSSIYLCSVVGRAGVNGYTFGSGTRLTVV.

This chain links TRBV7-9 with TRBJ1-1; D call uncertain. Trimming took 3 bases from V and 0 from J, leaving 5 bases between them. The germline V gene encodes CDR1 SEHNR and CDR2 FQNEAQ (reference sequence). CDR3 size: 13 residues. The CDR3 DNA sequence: TGTGCCAGCAGCTTTCAGATGAACACTGAAGCTTTCTTT. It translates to CASSFQMNTEAFF.

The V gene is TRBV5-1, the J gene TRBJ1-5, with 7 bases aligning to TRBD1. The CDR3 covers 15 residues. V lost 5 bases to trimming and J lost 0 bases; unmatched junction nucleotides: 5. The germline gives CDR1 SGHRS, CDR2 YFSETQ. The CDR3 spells CASSEQGVSNQPQHF. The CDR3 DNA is TGCGCCAGCAGTGAGCAGGGGGTTAGCAATCAGCCCCAGCATTTT.

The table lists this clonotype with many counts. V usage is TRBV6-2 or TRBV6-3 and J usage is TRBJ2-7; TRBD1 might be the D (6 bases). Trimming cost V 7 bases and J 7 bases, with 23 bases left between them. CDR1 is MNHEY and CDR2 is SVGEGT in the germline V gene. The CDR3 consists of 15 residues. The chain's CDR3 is CASNFPQGTTGEQYF. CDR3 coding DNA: TGTGCCAGCAATTTCCCCCAGGGGACAACGGGGGAGCAGTACTTC.

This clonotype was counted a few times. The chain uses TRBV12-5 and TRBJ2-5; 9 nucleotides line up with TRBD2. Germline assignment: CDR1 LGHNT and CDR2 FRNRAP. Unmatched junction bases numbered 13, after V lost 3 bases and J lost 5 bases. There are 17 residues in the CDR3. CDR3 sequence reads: CASGFPSGTRSGETQYF. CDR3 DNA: TGTGCTAGTGGTTTTCCTAGCGGGACCCGGTCCGGGGAGACCCAGTACTTC.

CDR3 loop: CASSWRLAGAGGELFF. The CDR3, as DNA: TGCGCCAGCAGCTGGCGACTAGCGGGAGCTGGCGGGGAGCTGTTTTTT. J is TRBJ2-2 and V is TRBV5-1; 12 nucleotides line up with TRBD2. With V trimmed by 3 bases and J by 7 bases, 7 bases remained unmatched. Germline-derived CDR1 and CDR2 are SGHRS and YFSETQ. The CDR3 spans 16 residues.

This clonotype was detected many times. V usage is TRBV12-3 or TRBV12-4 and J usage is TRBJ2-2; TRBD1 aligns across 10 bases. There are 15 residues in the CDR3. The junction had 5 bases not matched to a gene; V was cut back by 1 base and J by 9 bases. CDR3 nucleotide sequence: TGTGCCAGCAGTTTAGAAGGGACAGGGGCCAGGGAGCTGTTTTTT. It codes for CASSLEGTGARELFF.

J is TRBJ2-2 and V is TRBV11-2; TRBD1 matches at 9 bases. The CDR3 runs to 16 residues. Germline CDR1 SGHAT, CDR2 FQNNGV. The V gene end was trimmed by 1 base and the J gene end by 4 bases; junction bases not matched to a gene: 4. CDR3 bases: TGTGCCAGCAGCTTAGGGAACAGGGGGCTCACCGGGGAGCTGTTTTTT. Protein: CASSLGNRGLTGELFF.

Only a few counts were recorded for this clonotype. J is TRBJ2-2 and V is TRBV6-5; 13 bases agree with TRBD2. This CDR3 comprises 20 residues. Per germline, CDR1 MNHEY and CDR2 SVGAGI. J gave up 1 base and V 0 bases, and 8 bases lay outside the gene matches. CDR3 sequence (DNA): TGTGCCAGCAGTTACTCGACTAGCGGGAGGAGTCTGGGGAACACCGGGGAGCTGTTTTTT. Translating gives CASSYSTSGRSLGNTGELFF.

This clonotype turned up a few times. The CDR3 loop is CASSAQGRAPTDTQYF. The DNA for the CDR3 is TGTGCCAGCAGCGCCCAGGGGCGGGCCCCCACAGATACGCAGTATTTT. The chain employs TRBV7-2 and TRBJ2-3; D possibly corresponds to TRBD1 (6 bases). The CDR3 consists of 16 residues. Trimming removed 5 bases at V and 2 bases at J, with 17 bases between. Germline V CDR1 and CDR2: SGHTA, FQGNSA.

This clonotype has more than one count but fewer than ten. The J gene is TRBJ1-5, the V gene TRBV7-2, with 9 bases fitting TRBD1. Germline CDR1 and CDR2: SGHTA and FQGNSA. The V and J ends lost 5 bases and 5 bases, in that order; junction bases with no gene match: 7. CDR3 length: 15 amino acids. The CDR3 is CASSMGQGGYQPQHF. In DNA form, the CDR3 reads TGTGCCAGCAGCATGGGACAGGGAGGCTATCAGCCCCAGCATTTT.

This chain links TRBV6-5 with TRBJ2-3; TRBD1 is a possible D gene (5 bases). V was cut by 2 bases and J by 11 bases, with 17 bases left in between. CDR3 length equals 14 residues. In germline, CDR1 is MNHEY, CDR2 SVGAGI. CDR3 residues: CASSYGGREGMQYF. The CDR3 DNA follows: TGTGCCAGCAGTTACGGTGGCAGGGAAGGGATGCAGTATTTT.

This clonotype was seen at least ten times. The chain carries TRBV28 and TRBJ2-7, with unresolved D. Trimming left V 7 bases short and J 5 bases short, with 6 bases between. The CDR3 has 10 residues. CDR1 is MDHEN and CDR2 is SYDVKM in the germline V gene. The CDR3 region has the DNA TGTGCCAGCATGGGCAACGAGCAGTACTTC. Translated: CASMGNEQYF.

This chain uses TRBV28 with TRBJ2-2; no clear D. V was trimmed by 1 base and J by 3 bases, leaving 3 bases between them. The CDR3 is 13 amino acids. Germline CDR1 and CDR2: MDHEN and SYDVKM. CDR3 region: CASSLFYTGELFF. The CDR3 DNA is TGTGCCAGCAGTTTATTCTACACCGGGGAGCTGTTTTTT.

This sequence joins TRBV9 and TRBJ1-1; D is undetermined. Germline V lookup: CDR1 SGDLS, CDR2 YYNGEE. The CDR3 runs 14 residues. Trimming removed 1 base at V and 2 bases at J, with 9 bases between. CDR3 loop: CASSVQQFNTEAFF. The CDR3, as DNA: TGTGCCAGCAGCGTACAACAGTTTAACACTGAAGCTTTCTTT.

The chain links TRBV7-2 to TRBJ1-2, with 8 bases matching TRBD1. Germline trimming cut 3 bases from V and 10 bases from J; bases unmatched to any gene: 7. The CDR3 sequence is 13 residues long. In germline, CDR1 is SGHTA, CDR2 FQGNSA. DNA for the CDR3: TGTGCCAGCAGCTTTTCCCAGGGGGCCGACTACACCTTC. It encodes CASSFSQGADYTF.

CDR3 sequence reads: CASSLQTQTEQFF. The CDR3 nucleotides read TGTGCCAGCAGCCTCCAGACTCAAACTGAGCAGTTCTTC. V gene TRBV11-2 combines with J gene TRBJ2-1; no firm D call. Trimming cost V 5 bases and J 9 bases, with 14 bases left between them. The germline gives CDR1 SGHAT, CDR2 FQNNGV. CDR3 size: 13 residues.

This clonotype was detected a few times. The CDR3 nucleotides are TGTGCCAGCAGCGTAGGCCTGGCAGCGCCAGCTCTCGAGCAGTACTTC. It is translated as CASSVGLAAPALEQYF. The chain recombines TRBV9 with TRBJ2-7; no firm D call. V was shortened by 0 bases and J by 6 bases, with 19 bases between the two germline ends. CDR1 and CDR2 from the germline V gene are SGDLS and YYNGEE. This CDR3 has 16 amino acids.

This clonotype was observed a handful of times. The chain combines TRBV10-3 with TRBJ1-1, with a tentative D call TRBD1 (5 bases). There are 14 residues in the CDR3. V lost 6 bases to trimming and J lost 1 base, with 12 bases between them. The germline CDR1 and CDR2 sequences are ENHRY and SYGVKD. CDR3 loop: CAIRAGRRNTEAFF. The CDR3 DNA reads TGTGCCATCAGGGCGGGACGTCGGAACACTGAAGCTTTCTTT.

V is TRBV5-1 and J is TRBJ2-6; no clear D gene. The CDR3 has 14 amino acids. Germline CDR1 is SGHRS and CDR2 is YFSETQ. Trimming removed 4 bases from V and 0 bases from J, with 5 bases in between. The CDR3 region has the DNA TGCGCCAGCAGCCTATTCTCTGGGGCCAACGTCCTGACTTTC. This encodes CASSLFSGANVLTF. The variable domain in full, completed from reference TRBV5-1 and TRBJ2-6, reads KAGVTQTPRYLIKTRGQQVTLSCSPISGHRSVSWYQQTPGQGLQFLFEYFSETQRNKGNFPGRFSGRQFSNSRSEMNVSTLELGDSALYLCASSLFSGANVLTFGAGSRLTVL.

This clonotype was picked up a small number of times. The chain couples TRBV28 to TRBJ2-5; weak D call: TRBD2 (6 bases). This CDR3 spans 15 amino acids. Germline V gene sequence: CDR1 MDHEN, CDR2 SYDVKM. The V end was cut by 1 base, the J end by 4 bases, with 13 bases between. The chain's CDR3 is CASSLSGGSLETQYF. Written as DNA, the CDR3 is TGTGCCAGCAGTTTATCCGGGGGTTCATTAGAGACCCAGTACTTC.

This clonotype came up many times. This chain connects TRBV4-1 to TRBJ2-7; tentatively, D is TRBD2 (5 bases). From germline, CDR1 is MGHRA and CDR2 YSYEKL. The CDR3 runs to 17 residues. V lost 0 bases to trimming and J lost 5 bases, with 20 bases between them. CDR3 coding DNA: TGCGCCAGCAGCCAAGATGGCGCCCCGTCCCGGGGAGACGAGCAGTACTTC. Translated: CASSQDGAPSRGDEQYF.

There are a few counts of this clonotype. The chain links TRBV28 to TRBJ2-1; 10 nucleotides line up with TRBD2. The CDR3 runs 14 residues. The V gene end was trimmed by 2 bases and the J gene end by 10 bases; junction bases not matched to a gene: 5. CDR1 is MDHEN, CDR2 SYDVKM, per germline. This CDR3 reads CASSLVGLAEEQFF. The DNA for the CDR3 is TGTGCCAGCAGTTTAGTTGGACTAGCGGAGGAGCAGTTCTTC.